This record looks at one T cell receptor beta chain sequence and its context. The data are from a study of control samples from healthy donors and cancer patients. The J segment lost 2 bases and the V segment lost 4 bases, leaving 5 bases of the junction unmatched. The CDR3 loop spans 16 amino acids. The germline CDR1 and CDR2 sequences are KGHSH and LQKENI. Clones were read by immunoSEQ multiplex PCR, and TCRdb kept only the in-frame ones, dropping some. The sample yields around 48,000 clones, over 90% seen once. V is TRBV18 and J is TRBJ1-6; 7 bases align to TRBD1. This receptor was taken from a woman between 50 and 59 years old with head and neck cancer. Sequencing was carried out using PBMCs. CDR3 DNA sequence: TGTGCCAGCTCACAAAACAGGGGCGCCTATAATTCACCCCTCCACTTT. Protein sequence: CASSQNRGAYNSPLHF.